This TCR beta chain was identified in a study of PD-1 blockade in classical Hodgkin lymphoma. Study-level findings and limits: Compared with baseline, CD4+ but not CD8+ TCR diversity had risen significantly by C4D1.

Details on this clone: Its antigen is still unknown.

Repertoires were generated with immunoSEQ multiplex PCR, while TCRdb's copy carries only in-frame clones and drops some. The sample records 20,000 to 25,000 clones, about 70% being singletons. Indicated time point: cycle 4 day 1 (C4D1), after 5 to 7 weeks of nivolumab. After autologous stem cell transplantation all patients relapsed, and prior brentuximab vedotin exposure differed between cohorts. CD4+ T cells were purified from thawed PBMCs by negative selection. CDR3 length: 18 residues. This sample comprised CD4+ T cells from blood, obtained before the fourth cycle of nivolumab. The TCR comes from a human donor with classical Hodgkin lymphoma. V and J are TRBV21-1 and TRBJ2-1; the D call in the table, TRBD1, was not verified against the DNA. TRBV21-1 is a pseudogene segment. In DNA, the CDR3 is TGTGCCAGCAGCAAAGAAATACCGGGACAGGGGGCGGCCAATGAGCAGTTCTTC. Amino acids: CASSKEIPGQGAANEQFF.